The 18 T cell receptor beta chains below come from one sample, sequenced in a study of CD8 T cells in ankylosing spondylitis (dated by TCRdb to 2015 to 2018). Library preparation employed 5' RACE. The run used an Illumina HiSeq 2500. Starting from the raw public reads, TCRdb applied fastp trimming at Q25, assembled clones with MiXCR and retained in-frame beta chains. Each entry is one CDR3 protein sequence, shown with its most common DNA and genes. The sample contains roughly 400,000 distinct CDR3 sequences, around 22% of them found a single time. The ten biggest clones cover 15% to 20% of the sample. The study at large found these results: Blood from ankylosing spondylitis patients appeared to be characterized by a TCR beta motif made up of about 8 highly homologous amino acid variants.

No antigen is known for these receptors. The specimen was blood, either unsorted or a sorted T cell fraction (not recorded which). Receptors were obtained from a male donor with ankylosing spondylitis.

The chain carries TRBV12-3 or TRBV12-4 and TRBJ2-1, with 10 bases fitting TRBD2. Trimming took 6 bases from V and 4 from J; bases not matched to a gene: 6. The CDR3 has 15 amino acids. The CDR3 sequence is CASSPGTSVYNEQFF. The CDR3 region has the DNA TGTGCCAGCAGCCCCGGGACTAGCGTATACAATGAGCAGTTCTTC.

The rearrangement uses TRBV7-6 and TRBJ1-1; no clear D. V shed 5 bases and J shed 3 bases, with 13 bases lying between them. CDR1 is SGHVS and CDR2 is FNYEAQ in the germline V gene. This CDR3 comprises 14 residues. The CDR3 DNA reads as TGTGCCAGCAGCCCGCGGCAGGACCACACTGAAGCTTTCTTT. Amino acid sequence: CASSPRQDHTEAFF.

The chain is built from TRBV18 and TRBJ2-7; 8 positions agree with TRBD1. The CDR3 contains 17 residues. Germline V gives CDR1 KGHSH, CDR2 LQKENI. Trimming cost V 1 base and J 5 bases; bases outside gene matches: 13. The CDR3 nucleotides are TGTGCCAGCTCACCACTTACAGGGGGTGCACCGCCCCACGAGCAGTACTTC. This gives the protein CASSPLTGGAPPHEQYF.

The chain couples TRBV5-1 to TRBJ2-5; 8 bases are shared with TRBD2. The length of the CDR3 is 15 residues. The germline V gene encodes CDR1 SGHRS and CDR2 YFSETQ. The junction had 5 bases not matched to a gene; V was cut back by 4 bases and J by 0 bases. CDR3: CASSRGLEYQETQYF. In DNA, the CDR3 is TGCGCCAGCAGCAGGGGACTAGAGTACCAAGAGACCCAGTACTTC. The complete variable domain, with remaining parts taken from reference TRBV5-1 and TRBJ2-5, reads KAGVTQTPRYLIKTRGQQVTLSCSPISGHRSVSWYQQTPGQGLQFLFEYFSETQRNKGNFPGRFSGRQFSNSRSEMNVSTLELGDSALYLCASSRGLEYQETQYFGPGTRLLVL.

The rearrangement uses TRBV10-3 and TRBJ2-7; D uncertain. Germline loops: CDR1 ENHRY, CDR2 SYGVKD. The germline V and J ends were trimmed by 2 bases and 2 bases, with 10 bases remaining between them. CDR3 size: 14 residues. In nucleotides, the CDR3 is TGTGCCATCAGTGAGCCTCAGCCGCCCTACGAGCAGTACTTC. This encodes CAISEPQPPYEQYF.

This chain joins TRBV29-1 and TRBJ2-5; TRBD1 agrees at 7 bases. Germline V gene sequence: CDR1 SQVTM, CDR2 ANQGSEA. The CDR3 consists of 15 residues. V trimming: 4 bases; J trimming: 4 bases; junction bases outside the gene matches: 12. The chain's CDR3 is CSVARYRGSGETQYF. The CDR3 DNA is TGCAGCGTTGCCAGATACAGGGGTTCAGGAGAGACCCAGTACTTC. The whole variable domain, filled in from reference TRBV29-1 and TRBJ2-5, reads SAVISQKPSRDICQRGTSLTIQCQVDSQVTMMFWYRQQPGQSLTLIATANQGSEATYESGFVIDKFPISRPNLTFSTLTVSNMSPEDSSIYLCSVARYRGSGETQYFGPGTRLLVL.

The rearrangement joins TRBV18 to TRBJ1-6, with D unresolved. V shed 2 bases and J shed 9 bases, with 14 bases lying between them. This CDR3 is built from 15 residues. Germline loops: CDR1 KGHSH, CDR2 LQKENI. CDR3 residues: CASSPDLETGSPLHF. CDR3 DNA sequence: TGTGCCAGCTCACCAGATCTGGAGACGGGTTCACCCCTCCACTTT. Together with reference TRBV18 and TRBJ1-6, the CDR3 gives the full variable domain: NAGVMQNPRHLVRRRGQEARLRCSPMKGHSHVYWYRQLPEEGLKFMVYLQKENIIDESGMPKERFSAEFPKEGPSILRIQQVVRGDSAAYFCASSPDLETGSPLHFGNGTRLTVT.

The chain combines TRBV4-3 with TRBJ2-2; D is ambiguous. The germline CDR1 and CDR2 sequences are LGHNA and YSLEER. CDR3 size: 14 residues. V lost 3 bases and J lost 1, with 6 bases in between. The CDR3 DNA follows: TGCGCCAGCAGCCATACAGAGAACACCGGGGAGCTGTTTTTT. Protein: CASSHTENTGELFF.

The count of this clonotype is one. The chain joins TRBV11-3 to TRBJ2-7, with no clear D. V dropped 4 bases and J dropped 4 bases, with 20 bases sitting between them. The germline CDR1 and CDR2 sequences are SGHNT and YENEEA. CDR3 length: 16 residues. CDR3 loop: CASSSGLSRRRYEQYF. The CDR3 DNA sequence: TGTGCCAGCAGCTCGGGCTTGAGTCGCCGGAGATACGAGCAGTACTTC.

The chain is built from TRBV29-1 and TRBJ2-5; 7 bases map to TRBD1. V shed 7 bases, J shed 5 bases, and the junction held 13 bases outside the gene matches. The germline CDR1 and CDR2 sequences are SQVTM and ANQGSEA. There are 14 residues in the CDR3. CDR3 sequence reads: CSAVGDRIMETQYF. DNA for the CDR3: TGCAGCGCTGTGGGGGACAGAATTATGGAGACCCAGTACTTC.

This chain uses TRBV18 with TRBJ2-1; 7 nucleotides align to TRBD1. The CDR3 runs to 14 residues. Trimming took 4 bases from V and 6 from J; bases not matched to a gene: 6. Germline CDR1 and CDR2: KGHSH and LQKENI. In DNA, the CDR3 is TGTGCCAGCTCACTGACGACAGGGCCCAATGAGCAGTTCTTC. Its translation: CASSLTTGPNEQFF.

This chain's CDR3 is CASSPTTPAGHLNQTEAFF. Written as DNA, the CDR3 is TGCGCCAGCAGCCCCACAACCCCCGCCGGGCACCTTAACCAGACTGAAGCTTTCTTT. The J gene is TRBJ1-1, the V gene TRBV5-1; D not resolved. Germline V gene data show CDR1 as SGHRS and CDR2 as YFSETQ. The CDR3 loop spans 19 amino acids. V was clipped by 4 bases and J by 5 bases, with 30 bases between them.

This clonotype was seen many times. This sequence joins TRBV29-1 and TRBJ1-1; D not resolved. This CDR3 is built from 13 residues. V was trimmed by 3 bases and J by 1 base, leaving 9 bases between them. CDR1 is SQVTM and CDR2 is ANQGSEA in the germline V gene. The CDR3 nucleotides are TGCAGCGTTGACCCCGACCCGAACACTGAAGCTTTCTTT. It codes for CSVDPDPNTEAFF.

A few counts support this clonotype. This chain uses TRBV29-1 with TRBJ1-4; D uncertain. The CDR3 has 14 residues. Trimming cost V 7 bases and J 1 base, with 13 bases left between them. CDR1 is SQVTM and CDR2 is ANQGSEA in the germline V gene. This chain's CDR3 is CSGQDAGTNEKLFF. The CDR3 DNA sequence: TGCAGCGGGCAAGATGCGGGAACTAATGAAAAACTGTTTTTT.

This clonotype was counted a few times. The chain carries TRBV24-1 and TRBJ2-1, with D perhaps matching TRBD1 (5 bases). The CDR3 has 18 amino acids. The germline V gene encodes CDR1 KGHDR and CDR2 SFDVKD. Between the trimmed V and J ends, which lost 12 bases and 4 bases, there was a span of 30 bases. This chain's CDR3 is CAPQGLPEGELWYNEQFF. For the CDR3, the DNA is TGTGCCCCCCAGGGCTTACCCGAAGGAGAGCTTTGGTACAATGAGCAGTTCTTC.

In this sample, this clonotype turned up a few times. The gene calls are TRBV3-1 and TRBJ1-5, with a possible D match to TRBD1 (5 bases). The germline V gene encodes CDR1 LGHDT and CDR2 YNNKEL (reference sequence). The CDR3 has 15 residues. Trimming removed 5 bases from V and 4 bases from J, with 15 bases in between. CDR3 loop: CASSLRDGPNQPQHF. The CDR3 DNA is TGTGCCAGCAGCTTACGGGACGGTCCTAATCAGCCCCAGCATTTT.

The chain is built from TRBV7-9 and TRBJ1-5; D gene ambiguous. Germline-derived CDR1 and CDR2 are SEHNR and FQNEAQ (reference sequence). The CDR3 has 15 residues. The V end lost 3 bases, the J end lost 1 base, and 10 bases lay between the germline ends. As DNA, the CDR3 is TGTGCCAGCAGCTTTGGTGGGCTAAGCAATCAGCCCCAGCATTTT. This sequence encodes CASSFGGLSNQPQHF.

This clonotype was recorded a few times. The CDR3 sequence is CSALPGTGDLANQPQHF. CDR3 nucleotides: TGCAGTGCTTTACCCGGGACAGGGGATCTCGCCAATCAGCCCCAGCATTTT. The chain carries TRBV20-1 and TRBJ1-5, with 10 bases matching TRBD1. The trim removed 5 bases at V and 3 bases at J, leaving 13 bases unmatched. This CDR3 comprises 17 residues. Germline V gives CDR1 DFQATT, CDR2 SNEGSKA (reference sequence).